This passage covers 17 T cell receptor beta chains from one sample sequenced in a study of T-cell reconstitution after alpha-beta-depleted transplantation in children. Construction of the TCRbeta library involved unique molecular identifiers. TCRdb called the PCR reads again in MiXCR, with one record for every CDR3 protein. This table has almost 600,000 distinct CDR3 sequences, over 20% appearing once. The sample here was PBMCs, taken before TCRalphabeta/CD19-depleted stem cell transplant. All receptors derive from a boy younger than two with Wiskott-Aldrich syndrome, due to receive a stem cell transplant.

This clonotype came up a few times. CDR3 sequence reads: CASSPLGSGYNEQFF. CDR3 in DNA: TGTGCCAGCAGTCCTCTGGGTAGCGGCTACAATGAGCAGTTCTTC. The chain couples TRBV28 to TRBJ2-1; the D gene is possibly TRBD2 (6 bases). Trimming took 5 bases from V and 3 from J, leaving 14 bases between them. The length of the CDR3 is 15 residues. From germline, CDR1 is MDHEN and CDR2 SYDVKM.

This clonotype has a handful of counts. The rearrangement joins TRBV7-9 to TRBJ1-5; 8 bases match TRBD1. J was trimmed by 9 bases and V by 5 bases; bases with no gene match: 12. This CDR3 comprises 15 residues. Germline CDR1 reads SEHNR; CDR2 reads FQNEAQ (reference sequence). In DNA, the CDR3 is TGTGCCAGCAGCCGAACGACAGGGGACCTATCGCCCCAGCATTTT. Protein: CASSRTTGDLSPQHF. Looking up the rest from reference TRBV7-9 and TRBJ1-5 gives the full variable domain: DTGVSQNPRHKITKRGQNVTFRCDPISEHNRLYWYRQTLGQGPEFLTYFQNEAQLEKSRLLSDRFSAERPKGSFSTLEIQRTEQGDSAMYLCASSRTTGDLSPQHFGDGTRLSIL.

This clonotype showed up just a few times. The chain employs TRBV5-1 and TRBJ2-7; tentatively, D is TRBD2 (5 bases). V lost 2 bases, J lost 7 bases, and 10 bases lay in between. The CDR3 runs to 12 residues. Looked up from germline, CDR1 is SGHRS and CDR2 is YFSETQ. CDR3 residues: CASSFSEGEQYF. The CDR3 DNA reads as TGCGCCAGCAGCTTCAGCGAGGGAGAGCAGTACTTC.

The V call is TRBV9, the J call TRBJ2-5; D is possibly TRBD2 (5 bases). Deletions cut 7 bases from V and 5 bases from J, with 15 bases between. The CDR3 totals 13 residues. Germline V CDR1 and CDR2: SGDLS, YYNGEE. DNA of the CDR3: TGTGCCAGCTCTCAGCGGCCGGGGGAGACCCAGTACTTC. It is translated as CASSQRPGETQYF.

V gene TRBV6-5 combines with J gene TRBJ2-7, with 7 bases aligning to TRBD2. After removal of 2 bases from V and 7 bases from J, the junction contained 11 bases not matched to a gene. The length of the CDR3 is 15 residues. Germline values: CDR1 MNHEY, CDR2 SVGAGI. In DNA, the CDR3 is TGTGCCAGCAGTTACCGCCCAACTAGCGCGCGGGAGCAGTACTTC. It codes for CASSYRPTSAREQYF.

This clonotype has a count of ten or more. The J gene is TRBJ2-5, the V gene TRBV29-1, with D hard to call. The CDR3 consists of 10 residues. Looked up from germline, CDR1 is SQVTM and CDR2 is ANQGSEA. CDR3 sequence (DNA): TGCAGTGTAAGACAAGAGACCCAGTACTTC. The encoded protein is CSVRQETQYF. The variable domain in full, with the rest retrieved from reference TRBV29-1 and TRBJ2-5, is SAVISQKPSRDICQRGTSLTIQCQVDSQVTMMFWYRQQPGQSLTLIATANQGSEATYESGFVIDKFPISRPNLTFSTLTVSNMSPEDSSIYLCSVRQETQYFGPGTRLLVL.

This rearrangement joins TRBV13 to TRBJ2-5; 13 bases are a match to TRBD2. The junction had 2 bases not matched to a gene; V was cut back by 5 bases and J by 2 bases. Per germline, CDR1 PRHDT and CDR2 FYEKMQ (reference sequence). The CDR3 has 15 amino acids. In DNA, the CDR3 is TGTGCCAGCAGCGGACTAGCGGGGGAACAAGAGACCCAGTACTTC. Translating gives CASSGLAGEQETQYF.

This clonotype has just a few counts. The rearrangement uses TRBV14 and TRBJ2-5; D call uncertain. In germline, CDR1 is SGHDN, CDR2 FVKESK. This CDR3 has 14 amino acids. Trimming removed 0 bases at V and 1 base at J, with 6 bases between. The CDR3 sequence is CASSQDYSQETQYF. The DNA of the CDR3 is TGTGCCAGCAGCCAAGATTACAGCCAAGAGACCCAGTACTTC.

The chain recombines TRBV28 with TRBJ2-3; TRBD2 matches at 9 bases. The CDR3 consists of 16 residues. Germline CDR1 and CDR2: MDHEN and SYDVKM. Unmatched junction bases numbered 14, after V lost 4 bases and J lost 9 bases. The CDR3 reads CASSSDLAGVLKTQYF. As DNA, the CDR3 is TGTGCCAGCAGTTCAGATTTAGCGGGAGTGCTTAAAACGCAGTATTTT.

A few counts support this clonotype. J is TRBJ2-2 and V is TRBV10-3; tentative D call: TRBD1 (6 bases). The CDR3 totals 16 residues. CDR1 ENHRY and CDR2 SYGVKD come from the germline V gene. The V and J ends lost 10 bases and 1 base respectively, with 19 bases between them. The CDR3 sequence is CATSVSQGGNTGELFF. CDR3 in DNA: TGTGCCACATCCGTCAGCCAAGGGGGGAACACCGGGGAGCTGTTTTTT.

CDR3 loop: CASSERTGVGQPQHF. CDR3 DNA sequence: TGTGCCAGCAGCGAAAGGACAGGGGTTGGCCAGCCCCAGCATTTT. This sequence joins TRBV6-1 and TRBJ1-5; 9 bases line up with TRBD1. Trimming at V came to 6 bases and at J to 7 bases, leaving 10 bases not matched to a gene. The CDR3 length is 15 residues. Looked up from germline, CDR1 is MNHNS and CDR2 is SASEGT.

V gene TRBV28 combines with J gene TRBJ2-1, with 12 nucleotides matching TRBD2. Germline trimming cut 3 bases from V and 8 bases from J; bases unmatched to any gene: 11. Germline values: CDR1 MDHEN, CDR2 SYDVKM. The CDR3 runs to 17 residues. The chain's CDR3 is CASSLGLAGGPRDEQFF. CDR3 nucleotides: TGTGCCAGCAGTTTGGGGCTAGCGGGAGGGCCTAGGGATGAGCAGTTCTTC.

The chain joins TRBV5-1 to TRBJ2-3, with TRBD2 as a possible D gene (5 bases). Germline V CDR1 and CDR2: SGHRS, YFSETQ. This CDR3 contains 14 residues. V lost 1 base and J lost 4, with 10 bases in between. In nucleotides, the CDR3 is TGCGCCAGCAGCTTGTTCCGGGGTTCAGATACGCAGTATTTT. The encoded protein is CASSLFRGSDTQYF.

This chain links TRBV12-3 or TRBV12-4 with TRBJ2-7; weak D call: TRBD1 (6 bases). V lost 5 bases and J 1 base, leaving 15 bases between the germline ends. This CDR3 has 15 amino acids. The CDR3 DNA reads TGTGCCAGCAGTCCACAGGGTACCAAGTCCTACGAGCAGTACTTC. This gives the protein CASSPQGTKSYEQYF.

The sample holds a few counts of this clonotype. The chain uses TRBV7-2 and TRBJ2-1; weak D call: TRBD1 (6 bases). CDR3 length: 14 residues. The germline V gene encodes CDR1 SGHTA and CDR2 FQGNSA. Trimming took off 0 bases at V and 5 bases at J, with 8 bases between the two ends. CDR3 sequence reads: CASSLAGGHNEQFF. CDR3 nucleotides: TGTGCCAGCAGCTTAGCAGGGGGTCACAATGAGCAGTTCTTC.

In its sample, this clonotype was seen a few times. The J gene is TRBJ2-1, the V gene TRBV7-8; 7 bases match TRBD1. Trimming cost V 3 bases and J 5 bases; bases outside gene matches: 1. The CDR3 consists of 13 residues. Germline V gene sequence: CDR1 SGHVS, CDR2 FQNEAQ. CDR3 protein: CASSFDRDNEQFF. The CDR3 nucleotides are TGTGCCAGCAGCTTTGACAGGGACAATGAGCAGTTCTTC.

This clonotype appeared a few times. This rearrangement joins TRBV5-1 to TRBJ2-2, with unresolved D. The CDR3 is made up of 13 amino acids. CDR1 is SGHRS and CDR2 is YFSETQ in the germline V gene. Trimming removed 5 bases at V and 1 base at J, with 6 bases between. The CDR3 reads CASRFLNTGELFF. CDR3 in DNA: TGCGCCAGCAGGTTTTTGAACACCGGGGAGCTGTTTTTT.